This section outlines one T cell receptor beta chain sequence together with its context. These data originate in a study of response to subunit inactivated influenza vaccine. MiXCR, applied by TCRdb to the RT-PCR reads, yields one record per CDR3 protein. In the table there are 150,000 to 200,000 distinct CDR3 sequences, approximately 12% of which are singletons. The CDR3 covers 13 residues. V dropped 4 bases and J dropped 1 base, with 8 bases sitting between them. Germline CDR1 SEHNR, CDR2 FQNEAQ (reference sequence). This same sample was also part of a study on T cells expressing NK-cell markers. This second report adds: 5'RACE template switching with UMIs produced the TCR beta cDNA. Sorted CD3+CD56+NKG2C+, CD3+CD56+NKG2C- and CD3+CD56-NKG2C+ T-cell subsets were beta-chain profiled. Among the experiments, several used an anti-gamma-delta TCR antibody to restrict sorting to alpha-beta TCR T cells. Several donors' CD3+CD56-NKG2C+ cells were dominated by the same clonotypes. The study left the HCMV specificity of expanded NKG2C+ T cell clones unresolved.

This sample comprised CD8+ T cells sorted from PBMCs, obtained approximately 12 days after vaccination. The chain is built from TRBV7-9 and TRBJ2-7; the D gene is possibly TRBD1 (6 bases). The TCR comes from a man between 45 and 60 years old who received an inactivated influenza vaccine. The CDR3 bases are TGTGCCAGCAGCTCCGACAGGTCCTACGAGCAGTACTTC. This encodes CASSSDRSYEQYF.